This record looks at one T cell receptor (beta chain) sequence and its context. Its antigen remains unidentified. The starting material, unfractionated whole blood, was used for total RNA extraction. Under the authors' procedure: Per-sample TCR counts ranged from roughly 20,000 to 750,000, median about 100,000. Using its own MiXCR run on the 5' RACE reads, TCRdb lists one record per CDR3 protein. The authors' filters were not applied to this entry. There are approximately 150,000 distinct CDR3 sequences in the sample; roughly 4% occur only once, and over 1.3% lies in the top ten. The sample comes from a study of human T cells and chemical hapten exposure. On the study more broadly: Mainly, slight library volume differences in the pool made TCR yields vary.

CDR3 length: 15 amino acids. V lost 3 bases, J lost 9 bases, and 7 bases stayed unmatched. Study-wide results and limits: The number of TCRs above 1 in 1000 frequency did not change after DPC sensitization.

This chain uses TRBV12-3 or TRBV12-4 with TRBJ1-6, with 8 nucleotides matching TRBD1. The sequence came from a female donor in good health. CDR3 residues: CASSLGRGLGSPLHF. The CDR3 DNA follows: TGTGCCAGCAGTTTGGGCAGGGGGCTGGGTTCACCCCTCCACTTT.